These T cell receptor beta chains were read from a single sample in a study of T-cell memory formation after mild COVID-19. Each CDR3 protein is one row after TCRdb ran MiXCR on the 5' RACE reads. The sample consists of 150,000 or so distinct CDR3 sequences, roughly 31% of them appearing once. The sample consisted of PBMCs or a T cell subset sorted from them (not recorded which). The receptors were gathered from an adult woman who had mild COVID-19 (a few samples of this study predate the infection). Cell type and time point are not known. The CDR3 runs from the conserved cysteine through the conserved F or W. D genes are given only for firm matches. The listing skips clone size in some rows; elsewhere it reads once, few, many or a size class.

V: TRBV5-1
J: TRBJ1-1
D: -
size: few
DNA: TGCGCCAGCAAAAAGAGGGGGTCGGTGAACACTGAAGCTTTCTTT
CDR3: CASKKRGSVNTEAFF

V: TRBV11-2
J: TRBJ2-2
D: -
size: few
DNA: TGTGCCAGCAGCTTAGATCTTAACACCGGGGAGCTGTTTTTT
CDR3: CASSLDLNTGELFF

V: TRBV5-5
J: TRBJ2-1
D: -
size: -
DNA: TGTGCCAGCAGCCGTAACAGGTACTCCTACAATGAGCAGTTCTTC
CDR3: CASSRNRYSYNEQFF

V: TRBV5-1
J: TRBJ2-1
D: -
size: -
DNA: TGCGCCAGCAGTCCTGGGTTCGGTGAATACAATGAGCAGTTCTTC
CDR3: CASSPGFGEYNEQFF

V: TRBV9
J: TRBJ2-1
D: -
size: few
DNA: TGTGCCAGCAGCGTATCTCTCCCTAAAGGAGGTGGTGAGCAGTTCTTC
CDR3: CASSVSLPKGGGEQFF

V: TRBV30
J: TRBJ1-1
D: -
size: -
DNA: TGTGCCTGGAGTCGCACCAACACTGAAGCTTTCTTT
CDR3: CAWSRTNTEAFF

V: TRBV7-2
J: TRBJ2-3
D: TRBD2
size: -
DNA: TGTGCCAGCAGCTTCGGACTAGCGGGAGATACGCAGTATTTT
CDR3: CASSFGLAGDTQYF

V: TRBV20-1
J: TRBJ2-7
D: -
size: -
DNA: TGCAGTGTCAGAGCGGCAGGGCTGTACGAGCAGTACTTC
CDR3: CSVRAAGLYEQYF

V: TRBV5-1
J: TRBJ2-1
D: TRBD2
size: few
DNA: TGCGCCAGCAGTCCTGAAGCGGGAGGACTCCCCTACAATGAGCAGTTCTTC
CDR3: CASSPEAGGLPYNEQFF

V: TRBV7-9
J: TRBJ2-1
D: TRBD2
size: -
DNA: TGTGCCAGCAGCTACCGGACTAGTGGCTCCAATGAGCAGTTCTTC
CDR3: CASSYRTSGSNEQFF

V: TRBV27
J: TRBJ1-5
D: -
size: many
DNA: TGTGCCAGCAGTTCCAGCAGTACTCAGCCCCAGCATTTT
CDR3: CASSSSSTQPQHF

V: TRBV7-2
J: TRBJ2-1
D: -
size: -
DNA: TGTGCCAGCAGCTTAGGGGTCGGGACGAGTGAGCAGTTCTTC
CDR3: CASSLGVGTSEQFF

V: TRBV5-1
J: TRBJ1-1
D: -
size: -
DNA: TGCGCCAGCAGCCTCCTCGATTTGGTGAACACTGAAGCTTTCTTT
CDR3: CASSLLDLVNTEAFF

V: TRBV7-2
J: TRBJ2-7
D: TRBD1
size: few
DNA: TGTGCCAGCAGCTCCCCCGGACAGGGAGACTACGAGCAGTACTTC
CDR3: CASSSPGQGDYEQYF

V: TRBV9
J: TRBJ2-3
D: -
size: few
DNA: TGTGCCAGCAGCGGGACCCCGGATCCCTATACGCAGTATTTT
CDR3: CASSGTPDPYTQYF

V: TRBV7-6
J: TRBJ2-3
D: TRBD2
size: many
DNA: TGTGCCAGCAGCCCCCGACTAGCGGTCAGCGGAGATACGCAGTATTTT
CDR3: CASSPRLAVSGDTQYF

V: TRBV3-1
J: TRBJ2-5
D: TRBD1
size: once
DNA: TGTGCCAGCAGCCAAGCCCTGGACAGGGAAGAGACCCAGTACTTC
CDR3: CASSQALDREETQYF

V: TRBV12-3/TRBV12-4
J: TRBJ2-1
D: -
size: few
DNA: TGTGCCAGCACCTGGGACTCCGCTTACAATGAGCAGTTCTTC
CDR3: CASTWDSAYNEQFF

V: TRBV7-9
J: TRBJ2-5
D: TRBD2
size: -
DNA: TGTGCCACACGGCGGGGGGCGCCGGAGACCCAGTACTTC
CDR3: CATRRGAPETQYF

V: TRBV3-1
J: TRBJ1-2
D: -
size: -
DNA: TGTGCCAGCAGCCAAGAACGAGGTTATGGCTACACCTTC
CDR3: CASSQERGYGYTF

V: TRBV20-1
J: TRBJ2-5
D: TRBD2
size: few
DNA: TGCAGTGCTAGAGACCCCCGGGACTATCTGAAGACCCAGTACTTC
CDR3: CSARDPRDYLKTQYF

V: TRBV7-3
J: TRBJ2-1
D: TRBD1
size: -
DNA: TGTGCCAGCAGCTCAACCGGGACAGCATACAATGAGCAGTTCTTC
CDR3: CASSSTGTAYNEQFF

V: TRBV7-9
J: TRBJ2-2
D: TRBD2
size: -
DNA: TGTGCCAGCAGCTGGGGGGGAGTGAACACCGGGGAGCTGTTTTTT
CDR3: CASSWGGVNTGELFF

V: TRBV7-9
J: TRBJ1-1
D: -
size: -
DNA: TGTGCCAGCAGCGTCAGCTCCACTGAAGCTTTCTTT
CDR3: CASSVSSTEAFF

V: TRBV5-1
J: TRBJ2-4
D: -
size: -
DNA: TGCGCCAGCAGCTTGGAGCAGGAAAACATTCAGTACTTC
CDR3: CASSLEQENIQYF

V: TRBV6-2/TRBV6-3
J: TRBJ2-3
D: -
size: -
DNA: TGTGCCAGCAGCAGCCAGGGAGATACGCAGTATTTT
CDR3: CASSSQGDTQYF

V: TRBV29-1
J: TRBJ2-7
D: TRBD1
size: few
DNA: TGCAGCGTTGCCGGGGACAGGGTCTACGAGCAGTACTTC
CDR3: CSVAGDRVYEQYF

V: TRBV5-1
J: TRBJ1-1
D: -
size: -
DNA: TGCGCCAGCAGCTTAGTTGTGGGCGGCACTGAAGCTTTCTTT
CDR3: CASSLVVGGTEAFF

V: TRBV27
J: TRBJ1-1
D: -
size: few
DNA: TGTGCCAGCATCCTCAGGGCTGAAGCTTTCTTT
CDR3: CASILRAEAFF

V: TRBV5-5
J: TRBJ2-7
D: TRBD1
size: -
DNA: TGTGCCAGCAGCCCCCACGAGGGGACAGCACCCTACGAGCAGTACTTC
CDR3: CASSPHEGTAPYEQYF

V: TRBV5-6
J: TRBJ2-5
D: -
size: -
DNA: TGTGCCAGCAGCTTGGTGGTCAGTTTGCAGACCCAGTACTTC
CDR3: CASSLVVSLQTQYF

V: TRBV5-1
J: TRBJ2-3
D: TRBD2
size: once
DNA: TGCGCCAGCAGCTTACTAGCGGGGGGACTCAGCACAGATACGCAGTATTTT
CDR3: CASSLLAGGLSTDTQYF

V: TRBV9
J: TRBJ2-6
D: -
size: -
DNA: TGTGCCAGCAGACCGGGCCTACCATCTGGGGCCAACGTCCTGACTTTC
CDR3: CASRPGLPSGANVLTF

V: TRBV18
J: TRBJ2-5
D: -
size: few
DNA: TGTGCCAGCTCGGTTACAGAACTTCAAGAGACCCAGTACTTC
CDR3: CASSVTELQETQYF

V: TRBV11-2
J: TRBJ2-7
D: TRBD2
size: -
DNA: TGTGCCAGCAGCTTAGACGGCGGGAGGGGCTACGAGCAGTACTTC
CDR3: CASSLDGGRGYEQYF

V: TRBV5-1
J: TRBJ1-1
D: TRBD1
size: few
DNA: TGCGCCAGCAGGAGTGGCAGGGGGCTGGGCACTGAAGCTTTCTTT
CDR3: CASRSGRGLGTEAFF

V: TRBV4-3
J: TRBJ1-6
D: -
size: -
DNA: TGCGCCAGCAGCCAAGAAGCCTATTCACCCCTCCACTTT
CDR3: CASSQEAYSPLHF

V: TRBV7-3
J: TRBJ2-3
D: TRBD1
size: -
DNA: TGTGCCAGCAGCACCCGACAGGGGGGAACAGATACGCAGTATTTT
CDR3: CASSTRQGGTDTQYF

V: TRBV28
J: TRBJ1-4
D: -
size: many
DNA: TGTGCCAGCAGCTATGTAGCACCAACTAATGAAAAACTGTTTTTT
CDR3: CASSYVAPTNEKLFF